Listed below are T cell receptor beta chains from one sample, sequenced in a study of cytomegalovirus exposure and HLA in healthy donors. Here immunoSEQ multiplex PCR was the method, and the copy in TCRdb shows in-frame clones only, minus some. The data show about 120,000 clones, about four fifths seen once. Sequences were obtained from PBMCs. The receptors derive from a woman aged 18-29 years in good health and CMV-seronegative. Each CDR3 is given without its conserved first and last residue. The order of the fields is V gene, CDR3 protein.

TRBV6-6 | ASSNPGQQYEQY
TRBV27 | ASSPWGPRRVLGYT
TRBV5-1 | ASSLGAGGDGYT
TRBV10-3 | AISWTGANTEAF
TRBV5-4 | ASSFGAGSLLGQY
TRBV7-2 | ASSLFASAYNEQF
TRBV6-1 | ASSPGQGFDEQY
TRBV5-1 | ASSLGQGTIEKLF
TRBV9 | ASSVARVPSGNTIY
TRBV27 | ASSKLAGSAGELF
TRBV5-1 | ASSDRRRTEAF
TRBV6-5 | ASSYSWEGSYT
TRBV5-1 | ASSQAPRGTDTQY
TRBV2 | ASSEQGSNGYT
TRBV7-7 | ASSLFPLRQY
TRBV18 | ASSPGTLGRELF
TRBV7-9 | SSSLGRTYEQY
TRBV9 | ASTAFLAGYGYT
TRBV5-4 | ASSFQGDGYT
TRBV2 | ASSEAGYGYT
TRBV7-2 | ASTGQGLGAVGYT
TRBV4-3 | ASSLVGLAGGYNEQF
TRBV5-5 | ASSVPGTYREKLF
TRBV5-4 | ASSFPTGGLSEQY
TRBV12-5 | ASSSGSKYNEQF
TRBV5-1 | ASSLTWGPEKLF
TRBV11-1 | ASSSTGGYEQY
TRBV6-6 | ASSSYQGTEAF
TRBV6-5 | ASSRSGTGGREQY
TRBV9 | ASSVAGAGGLDEQF
TRBV5-6 | ASIGTPGGYT
TRBV29-1 | SVVGGELQVSYSNQPQH
TRBV6-6 | ASSSYRVGQPQH
TRBV27 | ASGQGRTEAF
TRBV7-9 | ASKETRQGVLGEQY
TRBV28 | ASRNSGGKNTEAF
TRBV5-1 | ASSKQQTGTGELF
TRBV6-1 | ASRSLPGGYT
TRBV19 | ATREGTRHTEAF
TRBV5-6 | ASSFRTSGTQPLRGEQF
TRBV19 | ASSFRDRDYNSPLH
TRBV7-9 | ASSLGDRINEKLF
TRBV19 | ASRREDRGVNTEAF
TRBV7-3 | ASSQQESNPSSNQPQH
TRBV25-1 | ASSESGRVEAPTDTQY
TRBV6-6 | ASSSVLAGDNEQF
TRBV6-5 | ASRLGVNEQF
TRBV5-4 | ASSLDLAGVSNSPLH
TRBV5-1 | ASSLRERGYTGELF
TRBV2 | ASSDPDRGGWETQY
TRBV2 | ASMTSGRKDTQY
TRBV6-1 | ASSETVFYGYT
TRBV7-2 | ASSLVGRGSGGELF
TRBV11-2 | ASSPGRGLDEQY
TRBV5-6 | ASSLVQTALNNEQF
TRBV7-9 | ASSLSSGSTDTQY
TRBV7-9 | ASSPQRGQGTGEDGYT
TRBV7-9 | ASSSTGTEAF
TRBV4-3 | ASSQKSANTAF
TRBV9 | ASSPQLQGGMKKLF